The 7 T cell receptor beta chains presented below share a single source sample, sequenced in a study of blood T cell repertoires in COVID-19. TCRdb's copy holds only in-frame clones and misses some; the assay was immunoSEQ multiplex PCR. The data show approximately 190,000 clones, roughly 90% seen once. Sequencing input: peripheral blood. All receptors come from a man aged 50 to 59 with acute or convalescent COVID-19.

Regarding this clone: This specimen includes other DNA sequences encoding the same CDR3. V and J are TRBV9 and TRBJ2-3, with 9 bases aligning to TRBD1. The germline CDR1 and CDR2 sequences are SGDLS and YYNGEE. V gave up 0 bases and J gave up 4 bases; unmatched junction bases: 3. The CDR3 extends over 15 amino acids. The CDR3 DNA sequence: TGTGCCAGCAGCGTAGCGGGACAGGGACCAGATACGCAGTATTTT. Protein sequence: CASSVAGQGPDTQYF.

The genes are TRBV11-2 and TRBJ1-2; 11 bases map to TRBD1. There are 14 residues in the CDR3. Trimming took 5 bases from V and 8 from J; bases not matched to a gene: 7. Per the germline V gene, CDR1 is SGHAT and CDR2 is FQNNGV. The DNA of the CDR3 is TGTGCCAGCAGCCCCAGGGGACAGGGGGAGGGCTACACCTTC. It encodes CASSPRGQGEGYTF.

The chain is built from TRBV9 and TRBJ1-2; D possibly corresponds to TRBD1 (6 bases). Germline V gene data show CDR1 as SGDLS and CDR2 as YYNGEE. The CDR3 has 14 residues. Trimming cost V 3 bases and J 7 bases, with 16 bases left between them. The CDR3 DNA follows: TGTGCCAGCAGCGAAGGACAGAGTATAGGTGGCTACACCTTC. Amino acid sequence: CASSEGQSIGGYTF.

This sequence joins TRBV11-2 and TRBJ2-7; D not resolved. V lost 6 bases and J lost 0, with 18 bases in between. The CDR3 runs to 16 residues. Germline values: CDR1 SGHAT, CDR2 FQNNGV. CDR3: CASRKPGASLSYEQYF. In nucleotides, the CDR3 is TGTGCCAGCAGGAAACCTGGAGCGTCCCTCTCCTACGAGCAGTACTTC. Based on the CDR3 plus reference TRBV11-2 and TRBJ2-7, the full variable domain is EAGVAQSPRYKIIEKRQSVAFWCNPISGHATLYWYQQILGQGPKLLIQFQNNGVVDDSQLPKDRFSAERLKGVDSTLKIQPAKLEDSAVYLCASRKPGASLSYEQYFGPGTRLTVT.

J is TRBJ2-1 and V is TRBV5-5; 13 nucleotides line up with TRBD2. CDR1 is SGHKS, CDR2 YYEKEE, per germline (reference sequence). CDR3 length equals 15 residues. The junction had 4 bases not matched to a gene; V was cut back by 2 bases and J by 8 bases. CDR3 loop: CASSFTSGRVDEQFF. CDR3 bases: TGTGCCAGCAGCTTCACTAGCGGGAGGGTTGATGAGCAGTTCTTC.

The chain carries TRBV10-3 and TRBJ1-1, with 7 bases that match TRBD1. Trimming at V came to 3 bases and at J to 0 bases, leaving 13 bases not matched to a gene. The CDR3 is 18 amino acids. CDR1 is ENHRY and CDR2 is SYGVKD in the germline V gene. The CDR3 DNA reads TGTGCCATCAGTGACCGGTCCCGGGACAGTAGCATGAACACTGAAGCTTTCTTT. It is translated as CAISDRSRDSSMNTEAFF.

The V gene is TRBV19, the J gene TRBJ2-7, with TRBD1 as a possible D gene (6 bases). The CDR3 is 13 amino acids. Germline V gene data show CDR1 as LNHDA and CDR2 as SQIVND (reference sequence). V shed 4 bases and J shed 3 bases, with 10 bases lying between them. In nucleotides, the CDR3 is TGTGCCAGTAGTACAATACAGGGCTACGAGCAGTACTTC. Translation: CASSTIQGYEQYF.